This T cell receptor beta chain was documented in a study of T-cell memory formation after mild COVID-19. Study context: Largely, the TCR clusters proved donor specific.

As regards this clonotype: Its antigen is undetermined.

Trimming cost V 3 bases and J 0 bases, with 17 bases left between them. Germline CDR1 and CDR2: SGHRS and YFSETQ. The CDR3 is made up of 17 amino acids. TCRdb processed the 5' RACE reads anew with MiXCR; each CDR3 protein has one entry. This table holds hundreds of thousands of distinct CDR3 sequences, more than 20% found once. Regarding the study as a whole: A second wave expanding day 15 to 37 was CD4+-biased; contracting clones were balanced. Some clones that responded were present in memory (sampled pre-infection), which suggests cross-reactive memory joined.

The chain links TRBV5-1 to TRBJ2-3; D gene uncertain. The sequencing sample was made of PBMCs or a T cell subset sorted from them (not recorded which). The receptor's source is an adult woman who had mild COVID-19 (a few samples of this study predate the infection). Cell type and time point are not known. The CDR3, as DNA: TGCGCCAGCAGCTCACCTTTAGGGCGGCTAAGCACAGATACGCAGTATTTT. It is translated as CASSSPLGRLSTDTQYF.